This T cell receptor (beta chain) derives from a study of T-cell reconstitution after alpha-beta-depleted transplantation in children. Findings of the study overall: Reportedly, roughly two months post-transplant, alpha-beta T cells arose from several hundred expanded graft clones.

Germline V gene lookup returns CDR1 SQVTM and CDR2 ANQGSEA. The CDR3 runs 14 residues. The ends were cut back, 2 bases at V and 3 bases at J, with 14 bases in the middle. This clonotype was seen at least ten times. The antigen remains unidentified. Unique molecular identifiers were used to barcode this TCRbeta library. TCRdb analysed the PCR reads with MiXCR anew, one entry per CDR3 protein. The sample lists about 110,000 distinct CDR3 sequences; around 6.4% were seen once. The chain employs TRBV29-1 and TRBJ2-7; a possible D gene is TRBD1 (6 bases). The sample in question was PBMCs, mostly from graft donor cells, obtained 360 days after TCRalphabeta/CD19-depleted stem cell transplant. The sequence came from a male patient between 2 and 10 years old who had a stem cell transplant for acute lymphoblastic leukemia, so the T cells may come from the graft donor. As DNA, the CDR3 is TGCAGCGTTGAAATACAGGGAAGCTACTACGAGCAGTACTTC. Its translation: CSVEIQGSYYEQYF.